This T cell receptor beta chain is drawn from a study of cytomegalovirus exposure and HLA in healthy donors. The germline gives CDR1 SGHTA, CDR2 FQGNSA. This CDR3 spans 14 amino acids. 60 Vbeta and 13 Jbeta primers were used in PCR. TCRdb keeps only in-frame clones here, not all; method: immunoSEQ multiplex PCR. The table lists more than 140,000 clones, roughly 76% of them singletons. The TCR was taken from a female donor in good health and CMV-seronegative. The V and J genes are TRBV7-2 and TRBJ2-5; D is possibly TRBD2 (6 bases). Gene TRBJ2-7 matches the end of the DNA better, so the J call may be wrong. Source material: PBMCs. CDR3 in DNA: TGTGCCAGCAGCCCTGGGACTTACACCTACGAGCAGTACTTC. It specifies CASSPGTYTYEQYF.